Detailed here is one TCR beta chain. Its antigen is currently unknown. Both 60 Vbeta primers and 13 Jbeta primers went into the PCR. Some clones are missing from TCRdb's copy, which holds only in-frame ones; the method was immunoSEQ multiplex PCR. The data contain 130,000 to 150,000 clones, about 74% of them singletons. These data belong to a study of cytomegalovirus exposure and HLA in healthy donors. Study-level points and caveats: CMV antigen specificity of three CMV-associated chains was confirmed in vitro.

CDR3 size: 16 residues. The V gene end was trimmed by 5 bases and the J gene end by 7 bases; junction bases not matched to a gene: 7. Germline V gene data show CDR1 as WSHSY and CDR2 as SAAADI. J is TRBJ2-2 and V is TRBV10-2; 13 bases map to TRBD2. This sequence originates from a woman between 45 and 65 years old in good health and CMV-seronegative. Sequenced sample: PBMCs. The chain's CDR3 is CASSPLAGGNGGELFF. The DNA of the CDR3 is TGCGCCAGCAGTCCACTAGCGGGGGGGAATGGCGGGGAGCTGTTTTTT.